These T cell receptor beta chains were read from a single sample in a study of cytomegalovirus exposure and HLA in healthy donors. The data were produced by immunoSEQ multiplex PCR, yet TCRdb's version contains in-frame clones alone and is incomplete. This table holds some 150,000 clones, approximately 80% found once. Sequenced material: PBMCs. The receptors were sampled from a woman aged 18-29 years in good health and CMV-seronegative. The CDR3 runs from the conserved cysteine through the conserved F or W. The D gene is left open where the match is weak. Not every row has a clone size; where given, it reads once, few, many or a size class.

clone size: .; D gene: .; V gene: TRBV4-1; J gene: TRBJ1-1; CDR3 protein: CASSQALGRGGRTEAFF; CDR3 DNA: TGCGCCAGCAGCCAAGCGCTCGGGAGGGGGGGGAGGACTGAAGCTTTCTTT
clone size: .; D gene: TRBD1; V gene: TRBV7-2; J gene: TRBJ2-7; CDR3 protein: CASSLAALQGDEQYF; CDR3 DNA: TGTGCCAGCAGCTTAGCTGCTCTACAGGGGGATGAGCAGTACTTC
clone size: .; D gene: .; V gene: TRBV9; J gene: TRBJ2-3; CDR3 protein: CASSPGATTADTQYF; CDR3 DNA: TGTGCCAGCAGCCCGGGAGCAACTACCGCAGATACGCAGTATTTT
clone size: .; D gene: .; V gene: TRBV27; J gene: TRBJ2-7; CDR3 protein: CASSLKWTESPEQYF; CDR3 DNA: TGTGCCAGCAGTTTAAAGTGGACAGAGAGTCCCGAGCAGTACTTC
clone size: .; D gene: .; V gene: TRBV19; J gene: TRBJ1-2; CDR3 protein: CAARSATRVRPDGRDYGYTF; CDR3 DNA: TGTGCCGCACGATCCGCCACTAGGGTCCGACCGGACGGGCGCGACTATGGCTACACCTTC
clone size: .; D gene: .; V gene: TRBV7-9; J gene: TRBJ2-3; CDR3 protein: CASSLGTETDTQYF; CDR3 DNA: TGTGCCAGCAGCTTAGGGACAGAGACAGATACGCAGTATTTT
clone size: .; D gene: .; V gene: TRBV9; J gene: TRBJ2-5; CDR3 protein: CASSEQGTRGTQYF; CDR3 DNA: TGTGCCAGCAGCGAACAGGGTACGCGCGGGACCCAGTACTTC
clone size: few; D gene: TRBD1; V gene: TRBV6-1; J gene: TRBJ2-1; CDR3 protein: CASMMRDRDNEQFF; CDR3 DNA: TGTGCCAGTATGATGCGGGACAGGGACAATGAGCAGTTCTTC
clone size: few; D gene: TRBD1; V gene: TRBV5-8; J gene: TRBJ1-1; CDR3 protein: CASSLGDRALNTEAFF; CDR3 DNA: TGTGCCAGCAGCTTGGGGGACAGGGCCTTGAACACTGAAGCTTTCTTT
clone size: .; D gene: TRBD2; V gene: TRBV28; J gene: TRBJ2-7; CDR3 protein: CASSNSGRPTAYEQYF; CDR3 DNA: TGTGCCAGCAGCAATAGCGGGAGGCCGACGGCCTACGAGCAGTACTTC
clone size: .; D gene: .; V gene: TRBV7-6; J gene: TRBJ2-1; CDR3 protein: CASSLATGRGGGRNEQFF; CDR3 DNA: TGTGCCAGCAGCTTAGCGACGGGGAGGGGGGGTGGGCGCAATGAGCAGTTCTTC
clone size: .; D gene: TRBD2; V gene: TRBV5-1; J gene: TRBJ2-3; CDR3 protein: CASSPGGGTDTQYF; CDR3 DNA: TGCGCCAGCAGCCCGGGGGGGGGAACAGATACGCAGTATTTT
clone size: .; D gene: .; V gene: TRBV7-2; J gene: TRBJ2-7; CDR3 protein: CASSLVSGKQTAYEQYF; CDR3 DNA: TGTGCCAGCAGCTTAGTTTCGGGGAAACAGACGGCCTACGAGCAGTACTTC
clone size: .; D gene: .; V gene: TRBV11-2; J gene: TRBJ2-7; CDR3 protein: CASSLQTGFYEQYF; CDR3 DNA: TGTGCCAGCAGCCTTCAAACAGGGTTCTACGAGCAGTACTTC
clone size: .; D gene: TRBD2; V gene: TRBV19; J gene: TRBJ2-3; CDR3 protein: CASSAHLGTSGTTDTQYF; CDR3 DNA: TGTGCCAGTAGTGCTCATCTCGGGACTAGCGGGACTACAGATACGCAGTATTTT
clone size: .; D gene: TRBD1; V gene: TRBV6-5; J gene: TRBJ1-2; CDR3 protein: CASRDRGDYGYTF; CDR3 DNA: TGTGCCAGCAGGGACAGGGGGGACTATGGCTACACCTTC
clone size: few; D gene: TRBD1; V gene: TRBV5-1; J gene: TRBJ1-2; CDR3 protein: CASRQPGQGMEDTF; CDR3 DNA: TGCGCCAGCAGGCAGCCGGGACAGGGGATGGAGGACACCTTC
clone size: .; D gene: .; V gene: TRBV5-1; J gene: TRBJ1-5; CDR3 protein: CASSRSGDSSQPQHF; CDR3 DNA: TGCGCCAGCAGCAGATCAGGGGATAGTAGTCAGCCCCAGCATTTT
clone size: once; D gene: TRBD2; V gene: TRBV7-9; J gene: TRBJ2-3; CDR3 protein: CSSSSALAGVGDTQYF; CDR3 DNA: TGTTCCAGCAGCTCGGCGCTAGCGGGAGTGGGAGATACGCAGTATTTT
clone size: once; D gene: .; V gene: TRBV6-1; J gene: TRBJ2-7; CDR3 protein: CASSEQVHEQYF; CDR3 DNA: TGTGCCAGCAGTGAGCAGGTCCACGAGCAGTACTTC
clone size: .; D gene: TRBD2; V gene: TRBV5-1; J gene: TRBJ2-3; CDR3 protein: CASSPGTSGTVMDTQYF; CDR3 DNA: TGCGCCAGCAGTCCAGGGACTAGCGGGACGGTCATGGATACGCAGTATTTT
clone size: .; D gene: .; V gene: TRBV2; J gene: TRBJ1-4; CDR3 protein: CASSRQIEKLFF; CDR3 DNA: TGTGCCAGCAGCAGACAGATAGAAAAACTGTTTTTT
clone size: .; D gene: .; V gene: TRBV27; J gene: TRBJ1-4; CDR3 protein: CASRPYQGNEKLFF; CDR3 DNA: TGTGCCAGCAGGCCCTATCAGGGGAATGAAAAACTGTTTTTT
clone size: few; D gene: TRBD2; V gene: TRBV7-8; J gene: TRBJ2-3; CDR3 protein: CASSLTQASGGRTDTQYF; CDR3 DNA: TGTGCCAGCAGCCTAACCCAGGCTAGCGGGGGACGCACAGATACGCAGTATTTT
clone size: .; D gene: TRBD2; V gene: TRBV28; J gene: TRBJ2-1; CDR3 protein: CASSQKGLAGVFDEQFF; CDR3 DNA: TGTGCCAGCAGCCAAAAGGGACTAGCGGGAGTTTTCGATGAGCAGTTCTTC
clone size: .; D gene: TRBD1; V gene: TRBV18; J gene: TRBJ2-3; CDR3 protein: CASSPPGQGTDTQYF; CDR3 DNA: TGTGCCAGCTCACCCCCGGGACAGGGGACGGATACGCAGTATTTT
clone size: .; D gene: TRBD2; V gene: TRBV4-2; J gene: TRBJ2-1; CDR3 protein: CASSQDRAGVINEQFF; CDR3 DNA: TGTGCCAGCAGCCAAGATCGAGCGGGAGTAATCAATGAGCAGTTCTTC
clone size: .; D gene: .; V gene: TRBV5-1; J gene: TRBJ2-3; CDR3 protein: CASSLLTREENTQYF; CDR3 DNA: TGCGCCAGCAGCTTACTAACCAGGGAGGAGAATACGCAGTATTTT
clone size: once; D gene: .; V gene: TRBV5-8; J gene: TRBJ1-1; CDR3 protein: CASSIQGEWTEAFF; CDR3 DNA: TGTGCCAGCAGCATACAGGGTGAGTGGACTGAAGCTTTCTTT
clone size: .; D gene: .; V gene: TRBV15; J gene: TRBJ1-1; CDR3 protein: CATSSRLNTEAFF; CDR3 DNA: TGTGCCACCAGTTCGAGGCTGAACACTGAAGCTTTCTTT
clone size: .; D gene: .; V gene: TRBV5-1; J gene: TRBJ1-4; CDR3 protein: CASSLGGDTAGNEKLFF; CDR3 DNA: TGCGCCAGCAGCTTGGGTGGGGACACCGCGGGTAATGAAAAACTGTTTTTT
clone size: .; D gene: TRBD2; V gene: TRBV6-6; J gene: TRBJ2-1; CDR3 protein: CASSPSGRRYNEQFF; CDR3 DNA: TGTGCCAGCAGTCCTAGCGGGCGGCGGTACAATGAGCAGTTCTTC
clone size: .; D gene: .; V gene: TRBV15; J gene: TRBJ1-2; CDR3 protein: CATSRDPGLGGYTF; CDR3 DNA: TGTGCCACCAGCAGAGATCCGGGGTTGGGCGGCTACACCTTC
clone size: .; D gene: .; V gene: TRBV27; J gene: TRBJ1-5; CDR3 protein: CASSRVPRGNQPQHF; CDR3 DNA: TGTGCCAGCAGCCGGGTCCCCCGGGGCAATCAGCCCCAGCATTTT
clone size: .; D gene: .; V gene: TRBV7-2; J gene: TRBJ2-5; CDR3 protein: CASREGLAQETQYF; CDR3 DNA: TGTGCCAGCAGAGAAGGCCTAGCCCAAGAGACCCAGTACTTC
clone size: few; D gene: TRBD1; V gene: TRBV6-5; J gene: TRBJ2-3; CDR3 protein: CASRRTGLSDTQYF; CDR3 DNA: TGTGCCAGCAGGCGGACAGGTCTCTCAGATACGCAGTATTTT
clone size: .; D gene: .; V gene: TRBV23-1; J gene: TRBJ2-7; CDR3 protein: CASSQFKAGNSNEQYF; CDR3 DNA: TGCGCCAGCAGTCAATTCAAGGCCGGGAACTCCAACGAGCAGTACTTC
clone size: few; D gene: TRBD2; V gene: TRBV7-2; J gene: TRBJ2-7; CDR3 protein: CASSGRAGGSYEQYF; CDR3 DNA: TGTGCCAGCAGCGGTCGCGCGGGAGGGTCCTACGAGCAGTACTTC
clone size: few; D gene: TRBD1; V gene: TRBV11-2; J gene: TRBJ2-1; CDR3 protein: CASSVRDSNEQFF; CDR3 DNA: TGTGCCAGCAGCGTCCGGGACAGCAATGAGCAGTTCTTC
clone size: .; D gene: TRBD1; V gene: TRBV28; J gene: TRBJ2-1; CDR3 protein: CASSLKGRDRVSVDEQFF; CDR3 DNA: TGTGCCAGCAGTTTAAAGGGGCGAGACAGGGTTTCAGTGGATGAGCAGTTCTTC
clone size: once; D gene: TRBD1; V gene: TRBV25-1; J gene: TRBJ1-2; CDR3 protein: CASSESLDRGYGYTF; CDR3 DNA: TGTGCCAGCAGTGAATCCCTGGACAGGGGCTATGGCTACACCTTC
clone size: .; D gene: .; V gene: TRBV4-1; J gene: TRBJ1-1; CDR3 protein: CASSQETGGPGEAFF; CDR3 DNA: TGCGCCAGCAGCCAAGAGACCGGGGGGCCGGGTGAAGCTTTCTTT
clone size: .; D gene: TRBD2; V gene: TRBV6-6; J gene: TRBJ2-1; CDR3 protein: CASGASGDNEQFF; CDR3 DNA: TGTGCCAGCGGTGCTAGCGGAGACAATGAGCAGTTCTTC
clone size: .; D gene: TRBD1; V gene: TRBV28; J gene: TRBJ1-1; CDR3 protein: CASSSGQKNTEAFF; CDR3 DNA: TGTGCCAGCAGTTCGGGACAGAAGAACACTGAAGCTTTCTTT
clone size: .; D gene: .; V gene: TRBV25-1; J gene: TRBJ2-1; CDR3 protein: CASNHGSSYNERFF; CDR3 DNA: TGTGCCAGCAATCATGGTTCCTCCTACAATGAGCGGTTCTTC
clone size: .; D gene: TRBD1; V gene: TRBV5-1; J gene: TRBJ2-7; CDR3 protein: CASSRMADRGLDEQYF; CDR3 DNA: TGCGCCAGCAGCCGTATGGCGGACAGGGGGCTCGACGAGCAGTACTTC
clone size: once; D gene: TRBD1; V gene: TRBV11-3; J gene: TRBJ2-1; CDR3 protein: CASSLTGLSSYNEQFF; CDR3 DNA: TGTGCCAGCAGCTTGACAGGGTTGAGCTCCTACAATGAGCAGTTCTTC
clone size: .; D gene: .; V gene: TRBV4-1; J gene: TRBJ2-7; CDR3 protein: CASSQDLLARLLPYEQYF; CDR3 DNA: TGCGCCAGCAGCCAAGATCTATTAGCGCGGCTCCTGCCCTACGAGCAGTACTTC
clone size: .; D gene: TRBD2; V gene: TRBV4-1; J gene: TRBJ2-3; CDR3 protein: CASSLRSREGGVTDTQYF; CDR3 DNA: TGCGCCAGCAGCCTTCGCTCGCGGGAGGGGGGGGTCACAGATACGCAGTATTTT
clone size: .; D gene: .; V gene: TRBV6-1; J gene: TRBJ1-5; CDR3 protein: CASSEDGGLGWQPQHF; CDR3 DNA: TGTGCCAGCAGTGAAGACGGGGGGCTCGGGTGGCAGCCCCAGCATTTT
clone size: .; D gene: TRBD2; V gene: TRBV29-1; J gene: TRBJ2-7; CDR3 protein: CSVRIAGGSYEQYF; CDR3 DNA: TGCAGCGTACGTATAGCGGGAGGCTCCTACGAGCAGTACTTC
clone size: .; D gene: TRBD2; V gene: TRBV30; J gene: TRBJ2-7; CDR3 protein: CAWKVAGGYEQYF; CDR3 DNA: TGTGCCTGGAAGGTAGCGGGAGGGTATGAGCAGTACTTC
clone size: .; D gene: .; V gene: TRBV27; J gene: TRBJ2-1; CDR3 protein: CASSLASRYETQFF; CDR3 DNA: TGTGCCAGCAGTTTGGCTAGCCGGTACGAAACGCAGTTCTTC